Below, 27 T cell receptor beta chains from the same sample are listed, as sequenced in a study of control samples from healthy donors and cancer patients. Assay: immunoSEQ multiplex PCR; the TCRdb copy retains only in-frame clones and omits some. The data hold about 150,000 clones, with about 94% observed a single time. What was sequenced was PBMCs. The origin of the receptors is a man in his sixties with colorectal cancer.

The chain has TRBV14 and TRBJ2-5, with 7 positions matching TRBD1. Germline CDR1 reads SGHDN; CDR2 reads FVKESK. V was clipped by 5 bases and J by 5 bases; unmatched bases: 2. There are 12 residues in the CDR3. The DNA of the CDR3 is TGTGCCAGCAGCACAGGGGTGGAGACCCAGTACTTC. Translated, it gives CASSTGVETQYF. Full variable domain (outside the CDR3, taken from reference TRBV14 and TRBJ2-5): EAGVTQFPSHSVIEKGQTVTLRCDPISGHDNLYWYRRVMGKEIKFLLHFVKESKQDESGMPNNRFLAERTGGTYSTLKVQPAELEDSGVYFCASSTGVETQYFGPGTRLLVL.

V gene TRBV5-1 combines with J gene TRBJ2-7; D is ambiguous. Trimming pared 8 bases from V and 2 bases from J, leaving 11 bases between. The V gene's germline CDR1 is SGHRS and CDR2 YFSETQ. The CDR3 length is 12 residues. The CDR3 is CASPSATYEQYF. In DNA, the CDR3 is TGCGCCAGTCCGTCGGCAACCTACGAGCAGTACTTC.

V gene TRBV7-2 combines with J gene TRBJ2-5, with D possibly being TRBD1 (6 bases). V shed 5 bases and J shed 5 bases, with 15 bases lying between them. This CDR3 has 14 amino acids. Germline lookup yields CDR1 SGHTA and CDR2 FQGNSA. In DNA, the CDR3 is TGTGCCAGCAGCCCTGCGGTGAGGGGGGAGACCCAGTACTTC. This sequence encodes CASSPAVRGETQYF.

The chain links TRBV6-2 or TRBV6-3 to TRBJ2-3; 16 bases line up with TRBD2. CDR1 and CDR2 from the germline V gene are MNHEY and SVGEGT. The CDR3 length is 17 residues. V lost 5 bases and J lost 2; bases outside the gene matches: 4. Here the CDR3 reads CASSLGLAGGSTDTQYF. In DNA, the CDR3 is TGTGCCAGCAGTCTGGGACTAGCGGGGGGGTCCACAGATACGCAGTATTTT.

The chain employs TRBV9 and TRBJ1-3, with D possibly being TRBD1 (5 bases). CDR1 is SGDLS, CDR2 YYNGEE, per germline. This CDR3 comprises 16 residues. V was cut by 1 base and J by 0 bases, with 11 bases left in between. The CDR3 nucleotides are TGTGCCAGCAGCGTATCCGGGGCCTACTCTGGAAACACCATATATTTT. Amino acid sequence: CASSVSGAYSGNTIYF. Together with reference TRBV9 and TRBJ1-3, the CDR3 gives the full variable domain: DSGVTQTPKHLITATGQRVTLRCSPRSGDLSVYWYQQSLDQGLQFLIQYYNGEERAKGNILERFSAQQFPDLHSELNLSSLELGDSALYFCASSVSGAYSGNTIYFGEGSWLTVV.

The V gene is TRBV6-5, the J gene TRBJ2-1; D is ambiguous. CDR1 MNHEY and CDR2 SVGAGI come from the germline V gene. Between the trimmed V and J ends, which lost 0 bases and 3 bases, there was a span of 12 bases. CDR3 size: 16 residues. CDR3 protein: CASSYSLGPYYNEQFF. The CDR3, as DNA: TGTGCCAGCAGTTACTCATTGGGTCCCTACTACAATGAGCAGTTCTTC.

This chain uses TRBV5-1 with TRBJ2-3, with D maybe TRBD1 (5 bases). There are 16 residues in the CDR3. V lost 4 bases to trimming and J lost 1 base, with 16 bases between them. Germline CDR1 reads SGHRS; CDR2 reads YFSETQ. The CDR3, as DNA: TGCGCCAGCAGCATGCGCGAGTTAGGGGGCACAGATACGCAGTATTTT. Encoded protein: CASSMRELGGTDTQYF.

The chain is built from TRBV25-1 and TRBJ1-4; TRBD1 matches at 8 bases. This CDR3 is built from 14 residues. The germline V gene encodes CDR1 MGHDK and CDR2 SYGVNS. V was pared by 3 bases and J by 7 bases, with 4 bases of the junction left unmatched. This chain's CDR3 is CASSDPQGGEKLFF. CDR3 coding DNA: TGTGCCAGCAGTGACCCACAGGGGGGTGAAAAACTGTTTTTT.

The chain employs TRBV3-1 (or the pseudogene TRBV3-2) and TRBJ1-4; a weak D match, TRBD1 (5 bases). V lost 4 bases to trimming and J lost 7 bases, with 16 bases between them. The germline gives CDR1 LGHDT, CDR2 YNNKEL (reference sequence). The CDR3 loop spans 15 amino acids. As DNA, the CDR3 is TGTGCCAGCAGCCGAGAACGGGGGGGAGCTGAAAAACTGTTTTTT. This encodes CASSRERGGAEKLFF.

This chain joins TRBV5-1 and TRBJ1-3, with D possibly matching TRBD1 (5 bases). CDR3 length equals 15 residues. CDR1 SGHRS and CDR2 YFSETQ come from the germline V gene. The V gene lost 4 bases and the J gene lost 2 bases, with 13 bases spanning the gap. As DNA, the CDR3 is TGCGCCAGCAGCCAAATAGGGGACCCTGGAAACACCATATATTTT. This codes for CASSQIGDPGNTIYF.

Only one count was recorded for this clone. The chain combines TRBV28 with TRBJ2-4, with 7 bases identical to TRBD1. V gave up 6 bases and J gave up 4 bases; unmatched junction bases: 9. This CDR3 contains 15 residues. Germline assignment: CDR1 MDHEN and CDR2 SYDVKM. Here the CDR3 DNA reads TGTGCCAGCAGCGAGACAGGGCTGGGGAAAAACATTCAGTACTTC. Protein sequence: CASSETGLGKNIQYF.

The CDR3 nucleotides are TGTGCCAGCACCCCCGGGGACCGTCTAGTAGAGCAGTACTTC. It encodes CASTPGDRLVEQYF. The genes are TRBV6-5 and TRBJ2-7; perhaps D is TRBD1 or TRBD2 (5 bases each). Germline values: CDR1 MNHEY, CDR2 SVGAGI. This CDR3 has 14 amino acids. V lost 7 bases and J 7 bases, leaving 20 bases between the germline ends.

The genes are TRBV27 and TRBJ1-5; no clear D. Trimming pared 4 bases from V and 4 bases from J, leaving 14 bases between. Germline CDR1 is MNHEY and CDR2 is SMNVEV (reference sequence). The CDR3 totals 15 residues. Here the CDR3 reads CASSSGRYPNQPQHF. DNA for the CDR3: TGTGCCAGCAGTTCCGGACGTTATCCAAATCAGCCCCAGCATTTT.

In this sample, this clone turned up once. The chain carries TRBV30 and TRBJ1-2, with 7 bases identical to TRBD1. CDR3 length: 13 residues. The germline CDR1 and CDR2 sequences are GTSNPN and SVGIG (reference sequence). After removal of 5 bases from V and 5 bases from J, the junction contained 8 bases not matched to a gene. The CDR3 sequence: CAWGQGGRYGYTF. The DNA of the CDR3 is TGTGCCTGGGGCCAGGGGGGGAGGTATGGCTACACCTTC. Drawing the rest from reference TRBV30 and TRBJ1-2, the complete variable domain is SQTIHQWPATLVQPVGSPLSLECTVEGTSNPNLYWYRQAAGRGLQLLFYSVGIGQISSEVPQNLSASRPQDRQFILSSKKLLLSDSGFYLCAWGQGGRYGYTFGSGTRLTVV.

The V and J genes are TRBV28 and TRBJ1-2, with 8 bases that match TRBD1. V was clipped by 5 bases and J by 4 bases; unmatched bases: 15. There are 17 residues in the CDR3. Germline V gene sequence: CDR1 MDHEN, CDR2 SYDVKM. CDR3 bases: TGTGCCAGCAGTCTCAAGTTGGGACAGGAATTAAGCTATGGCTACACCTTC. It codes for CASSLKLGQELSYGYTF.

This chain links TRBV5-5 with TRBJ2-1, with 10 bases identical to TRBD2. From germline, CDR1 is SGHKS and CDR2 YYEKEE (reference sequence). The CDR3 is 16 residues long. The trim removed 3 bases at V and 12 bases at J, leaving 15 bases unmatched. CDR3 coding DNA: TGTGCCAGCAGCTGGGAGGGGACTAGCGTGCCCGGGGGGCAGTTCTTC. This encodes CASSWEGTSVPGGQFF.

The V gene is TRBV6-5, the J gene TRBJ1-2, with TRBD1 as a possible D gene (5 bases). The CDR3 is made up of 15 amino acids. Deletions cut 7 bases from V and 6 bases from J, with 21 bases between. Germline V gene data show CDR1 as MNHEY and CDR2 as SVGAGI. The CDR3 loop reads CASTKWGREQNGYTF. CDR3 nucleotide sequence: TGTGCCAGCACCAAGTGGGGCAGGGAACAGAATGGCTACACCTTC.

A note on this clone: Other DNA sequences in the same sample also yield this CDR3. The chain employs TRBV2 and TRBJ1-5; 9 bases agree with TRBD1. With V trimmed by 5 bases and J by 2 bases, 4 bases remained unmatched. The CDR3 runs 15 residues. From germline, CDR1 is SNHLY and CDR2 FYNNEI. The CDR3 protein is CASSRWDRGNQPQHF. Written as DNA, the CDR3 is TGTGCCAGCAGTCGATGGGACAGGGGCAATCAGCCCCAGCATTTT.

V and J are TRBV5-1 and TRBJ2-7; tentative D call: TRBD2 (5 bases). From germline, CDR1 is SGHRS and CDR2 YFSETQ. The ends were cut back, 0 bases at V and 2 bases at J, with 6 bases in the middle. CDR3 length equals 13 residues. The CDR3 region has the DNA TGCGCCAGCAGCTTGGACGGGACCTACGAGCAGTACTTC. Translation gives CASSLDGTYEQYF.

The chain links TRBV24-1 to TRBJ2-3; D perhaps matches TRBD2 (5 bases). The length of the CDR3 is 14 residues. V lost 5 bases, J lost 0 bases, and 8 bases lay in between. From germline, CDR1 is KGHDR and CDR2 SFDVKD. CDR3 sequence (DNA): TGTGCCACCAGTGCGCGAGGGAGCACAGATACGCAGTATTTT. This gives the protein CATSARGSTDTQYF.

V gene TRBV6-5 combines with J gene TRBJ1-5; D remains unclear. The V end lost 6 bases, the J end lost 7 bases, and 13 bases lay between the germline ends. Germline CDR1 MNHEY, CDR2 SVGAGI. The CDR3 has 13 residues. The CDR3 is CASSPGEWQPQHF. CDR3 nucleotide sequence: TGTGCCAGCAGCCCCGGGGAGTGGCAGCCCCAGCATTTT.

The rearrangement joins TRBV6-6 to TRBJ1-1; D is uncertain. With 5 bases removed from V and 0 bases from J, the gap between germline ends came to 25 bases. There are 19 residues in the CDR3. In germline, CDR1 is MNHNY, CDR2 SVGAGI (reference sequence). The CDR3 DNA sequence: TGTGCCAGCAGTCGTCTCCCCCCGGCCCCGGGTAACATGAACACTGAAGCTTTCTTT. The encoded protein is CASSRLPPAPGNMNTEAFF.

The V and J genes are TRBV7-9 and TRBJ1-2, with 11 bases that match TRBD1. Trimming at V came to 4 bases and at J to 5 bases, leaving 9 bases not matched to a gene. The CDR3 is 16 residues long. Germline V CDR1 and CDR2: SEHNR, FQNEAQ (reference sequence). The DNA for the CDR3 is TGTGCCAGCAGCTCTCCCAGGACAGGGGGCGCGTATGGCTACACCTTC. Its protein is CASSSPRTGGAYGYTF.

The genes are TRBV9 and TRBJ2-1; tentative D call: TRBD1 (6 bases). Trimming took off 3 bases at V and 14 bases at J, with 18 bases between the two ends. The CDR3 sequence is 13 residues long. The germline V gene encodes CDR1 SGDLS and CDR2 YYNGEE. The chain's CDR3 is CASSAQQGSREFF. In nucleotides, the CDR3 is TGTGCCAGCAGCGCTCAACAGGGATCCCGTGAGTTCTTC.

The rearrangement links TRBV19 to TRBJ1-4; D is unclear. This CDR3 has 17 residues. The germline V gene has CDR1 LNHDA and CDR2 SQIVND (reference sequence). V lost 0 bases and J 4 bases, leaving 15 bases between the germline ends. CDR3 DNA sequence: TGTGCCAGTAGTATAGATCTCTGGGCAGGAGGTAATGAAAAACTGTTTTTT. Translation: CASSIDLWAGGNEKLFF.

Only a few counts were recorded for this clone. This chain links TRBV6-5 with TRBJ1-1; TRBD1 might be the D (6 bases). The V and J ends lost 6 bases and 5 bases respectively, with 16 bases between them. The germline gives CDR1 MNHEY, CDR2 SVGAGI. CDR3 length equals 14 residues. The CDR3 loop reads CASSPRTANTEAFF. In nucleotides, the CDR3 is TGTGCCAGCAGCCCCCGGACAGCAAATACTGAAGCTTTCTTT.

J is TRBJ2-5 and V is TRBV6-5; tentative D call: TRBD2 (6 bases). V shed 9 bases and J shed 5 bases, with 16 bases lying between them. This CDR3 comprises 13 residues. CDR1 MNHEY and CDR2 SVGAGI come from the germline V gene. The CDR3 region has the DNA TGTGCCAGTTCCGACGGGGGATCGGAGACCCAGTACTTC. It codes for CASSDGGSETQYF.